The entry below describes one T cell receptor beta chain. The antigen is unknown. The sample is drawn from a study of cytomegalovirus exposure and HLA in healthy donors. Use of 60 Vbeta and 13 Jbeta primers characterized the PCR. Profiled with immunoSEQ multiplex PCR; TCRdb holds only in-frame clones, not every one. This table has under 150,000 clones, about three quarters appearing once. Trimming took 0 bases from V and 1 from J, leaving 9 bases between them. The germline CDR1 and CDR2 sequences are MNHEY and SVGAGI. The CDR3 consists of 15 residues. Study results and limitations: Cytomegalovirus association was listed for around 170 TCR beta chains. A later analysis linked a missense DCLRE1C variant to TCR beta V- and J-gene trimming. In a later analysis, parvovirus B19, influenza, CMV and Epstein-Barr virus appeared linked to several top co-occurrence clusters.

This TCR was recovered from a woman aged 18-30 years in good health and CMV-seronegative. Sequencing input: PBMCs. The genes are TRBV6-5 and TRBJ1-1, with D hard to call. The CDR3 protein is CASSYSIWANTEAFF. The CDR3 nucleotides are TGTGCCAGCAGTTACTCGATCTGGGCGAACACTGAAGCTTTCTTT.